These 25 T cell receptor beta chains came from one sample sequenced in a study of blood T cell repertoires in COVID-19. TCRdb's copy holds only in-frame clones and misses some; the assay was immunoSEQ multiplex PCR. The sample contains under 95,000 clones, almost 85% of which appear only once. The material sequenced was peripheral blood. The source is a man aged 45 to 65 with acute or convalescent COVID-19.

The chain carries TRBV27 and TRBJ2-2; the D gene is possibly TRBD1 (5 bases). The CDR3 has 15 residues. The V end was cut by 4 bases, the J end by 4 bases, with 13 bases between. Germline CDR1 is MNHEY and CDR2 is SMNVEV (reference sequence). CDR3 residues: CASSSSRVATGELFF. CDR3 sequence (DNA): TGTGCCAGCAGTTCATCCAGGGTAGCCACCGGGGAGCTGTTTTTT.

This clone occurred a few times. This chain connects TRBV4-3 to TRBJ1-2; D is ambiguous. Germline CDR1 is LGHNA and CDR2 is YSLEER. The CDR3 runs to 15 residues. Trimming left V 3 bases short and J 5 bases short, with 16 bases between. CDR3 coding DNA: TGCGCCAGCAGCCAGGACTCCGGGTCTCCGTATGGCTACACCTTC. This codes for CASSQDSGSPYGYTF.

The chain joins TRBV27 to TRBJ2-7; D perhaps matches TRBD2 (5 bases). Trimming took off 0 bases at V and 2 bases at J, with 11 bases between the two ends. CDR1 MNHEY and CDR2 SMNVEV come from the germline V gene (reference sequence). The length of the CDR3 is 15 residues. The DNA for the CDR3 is TGTGCCAGCAGTTTATCGAGGGATGGGCCCTACGAGCAGTACTTC. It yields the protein CASSLSRDGPYEQYF.

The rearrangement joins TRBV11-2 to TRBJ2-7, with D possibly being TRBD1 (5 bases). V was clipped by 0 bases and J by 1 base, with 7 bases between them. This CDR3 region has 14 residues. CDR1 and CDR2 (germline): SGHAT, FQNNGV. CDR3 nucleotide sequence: TGTGCCAGCAGCTTAGAGAGACAGTCCTACGAGCAGTACTTC. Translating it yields CASSLERQSYEQYF.

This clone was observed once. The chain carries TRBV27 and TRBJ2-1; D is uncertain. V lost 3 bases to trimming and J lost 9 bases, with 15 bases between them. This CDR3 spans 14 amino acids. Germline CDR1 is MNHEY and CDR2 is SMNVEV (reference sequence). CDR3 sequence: CASSLPNSVGEQFF. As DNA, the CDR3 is TGTGCCAGCAGTTTGCCGAATAGTGTTGGTGAGCAGTTCTTC.

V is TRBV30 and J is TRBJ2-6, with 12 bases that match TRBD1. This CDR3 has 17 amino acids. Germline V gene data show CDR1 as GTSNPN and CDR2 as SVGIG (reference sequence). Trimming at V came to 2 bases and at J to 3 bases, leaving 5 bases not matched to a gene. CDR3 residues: CAWSSGQGAGGANVLTF. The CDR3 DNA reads TGTGCCTGGAGTTCGGGACAGGGGGCAGGTGGGGCCAACGTCCTGACTTTC.

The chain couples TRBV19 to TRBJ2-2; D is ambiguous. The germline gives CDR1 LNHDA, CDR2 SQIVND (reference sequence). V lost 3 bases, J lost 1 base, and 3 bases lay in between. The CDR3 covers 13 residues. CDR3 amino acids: CASSILNTGELFF. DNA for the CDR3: TGTGCCAGTAGTATTCTGAACACCGGGGAGCTGTTTTTT.

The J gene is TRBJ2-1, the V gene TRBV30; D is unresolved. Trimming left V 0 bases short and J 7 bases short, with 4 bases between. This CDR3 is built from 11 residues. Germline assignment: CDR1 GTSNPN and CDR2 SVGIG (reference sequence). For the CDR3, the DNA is TGTGCCTGGAGTGTGGCAAATGAGCAGTTCTTC. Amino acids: CAWSVANEQFF.

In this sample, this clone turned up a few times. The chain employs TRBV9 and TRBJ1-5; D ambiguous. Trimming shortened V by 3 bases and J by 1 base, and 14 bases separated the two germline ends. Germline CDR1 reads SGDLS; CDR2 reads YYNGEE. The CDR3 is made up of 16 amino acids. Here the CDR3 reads CASSEGPSGSNQPQHF. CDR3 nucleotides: TGTGCCAGCAGCGAAGGGCCCAGCGGGAGCAATCAGCCCCAGCATTTT.

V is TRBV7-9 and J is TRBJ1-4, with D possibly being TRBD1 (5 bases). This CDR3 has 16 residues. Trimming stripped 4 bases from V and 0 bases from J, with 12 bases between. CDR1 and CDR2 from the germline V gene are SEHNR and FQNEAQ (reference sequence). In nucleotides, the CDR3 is TGTGCCAGCAGCTATAGGGGTGATGCAACTAATGAAAAACTGTTTTTT. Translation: CASSYRGDATNEKLFF.

The CDR3 bases are TGTGCCAGCAGCTTAGGAGGGGGACAGAGGGGAGATACGCAGTATTTT. This codes for CASSLGGGQRGDTQYF. The rearrangement links TRBV7-3 to TRBJ2-3; tentative D call: TRBD1 (7 bases). V shed 2 bases and J shed 5 bases, with 17 bases lying between them. The CDR3 totals 16 residues. Germline V gene data show CDR1 as SGHTA and CDR2 as FQGTGA.

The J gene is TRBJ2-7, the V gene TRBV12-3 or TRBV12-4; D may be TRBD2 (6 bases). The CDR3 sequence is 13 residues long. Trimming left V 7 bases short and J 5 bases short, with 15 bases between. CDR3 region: CASTHAGGHEQYF. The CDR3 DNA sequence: TGTGCCAGCACCCACGCCGGGGGTCACGAGCAGTACTTC.

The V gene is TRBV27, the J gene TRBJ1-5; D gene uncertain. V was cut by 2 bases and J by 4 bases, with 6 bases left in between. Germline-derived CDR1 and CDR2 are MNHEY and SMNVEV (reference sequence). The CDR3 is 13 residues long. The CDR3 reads CASSLMRNQPQHF. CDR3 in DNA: TGTGCCAGCAGTTTAATGAGGAATCAGCCCCAGCATTTT.

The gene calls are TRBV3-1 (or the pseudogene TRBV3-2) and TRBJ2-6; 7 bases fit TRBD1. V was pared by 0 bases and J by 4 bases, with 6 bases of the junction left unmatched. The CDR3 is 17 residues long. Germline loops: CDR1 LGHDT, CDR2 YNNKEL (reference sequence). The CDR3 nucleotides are TGTGCCAGCAGCCAAGAAAGGGGGCCCTTCGGGGCCAACGTCCTGACTTTC. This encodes CASSQERGPFGANVLTF.

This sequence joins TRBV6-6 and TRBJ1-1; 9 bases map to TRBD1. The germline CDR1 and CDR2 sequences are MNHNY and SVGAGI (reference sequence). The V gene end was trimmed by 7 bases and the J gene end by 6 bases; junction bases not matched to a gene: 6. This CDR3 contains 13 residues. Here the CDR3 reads CASTRGQGAEAFF. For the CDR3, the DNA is TGTGCCAGCACCAGGGGACAGGGAGCTGAAGCTTTCTTT.

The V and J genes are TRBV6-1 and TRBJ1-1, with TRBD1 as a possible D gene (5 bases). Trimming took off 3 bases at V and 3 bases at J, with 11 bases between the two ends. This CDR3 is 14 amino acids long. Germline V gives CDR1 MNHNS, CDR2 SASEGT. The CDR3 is CASSEMWGDTEAFF. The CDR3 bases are TGTGCCAGCAGTGAGATGTGGGGGGACACTGAAGCTTTCTTT.

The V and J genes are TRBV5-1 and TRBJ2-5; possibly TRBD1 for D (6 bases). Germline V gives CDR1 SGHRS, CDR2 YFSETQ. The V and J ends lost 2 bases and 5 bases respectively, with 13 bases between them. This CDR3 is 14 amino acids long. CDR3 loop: CASSFGQWEETQYF. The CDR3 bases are TGCGCCAGCAGCTTCGGACAGTGGGAGGAGACCCAGTACTTC.

CDR3 in DNA: TGTGCCAGCAGTTTATCGCCTCAGGGTCTACCCCTCCACTTT. This sequence encodes CASSLSPQGLPLHF. The chain is built from TRBV27 and TRBJ1-6; a weak D match, TRBD1 (5 bases). The V end lost 0 bases, the J end lost 12 bases, and 12 bases lay between the germline ends. CDR1 is MNHEY, CDR2 SMNVEV, per germline (reference sequence). CDR3 length: 14 amino acids.

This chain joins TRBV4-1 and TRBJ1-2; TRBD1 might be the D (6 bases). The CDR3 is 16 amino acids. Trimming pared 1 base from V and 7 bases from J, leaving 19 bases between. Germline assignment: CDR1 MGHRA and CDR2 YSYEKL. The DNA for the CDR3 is TGCGCCAGCAGCCAAGTGGACCCGGGACAATCGGGTGGCTACACCTTC. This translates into CASSQVDPGQSGGYTF.

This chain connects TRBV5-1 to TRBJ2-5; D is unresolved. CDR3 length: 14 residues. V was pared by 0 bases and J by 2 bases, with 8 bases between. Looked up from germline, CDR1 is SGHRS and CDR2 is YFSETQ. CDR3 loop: CASSLDRTQETQYF. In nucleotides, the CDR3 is TGCGCCAGCAGCTTGGACAGAACACAAGAGACCCAGTACTTC.

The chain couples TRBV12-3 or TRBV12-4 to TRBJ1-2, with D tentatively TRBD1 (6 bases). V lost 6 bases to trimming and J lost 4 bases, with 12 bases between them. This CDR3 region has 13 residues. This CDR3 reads CASSQGGAYGYTF. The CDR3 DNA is TGTGCCAGCAGCCAAGGGGGGGCCTATGGCTACACCTTC.

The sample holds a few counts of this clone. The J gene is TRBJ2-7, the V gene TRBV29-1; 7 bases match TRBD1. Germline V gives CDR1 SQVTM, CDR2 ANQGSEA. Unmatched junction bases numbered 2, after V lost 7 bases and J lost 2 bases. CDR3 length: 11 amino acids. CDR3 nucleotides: TGCAGCGGAGGGACAGCCTACGAGCAGTACTTC. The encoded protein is CSGGTAYEQYF.

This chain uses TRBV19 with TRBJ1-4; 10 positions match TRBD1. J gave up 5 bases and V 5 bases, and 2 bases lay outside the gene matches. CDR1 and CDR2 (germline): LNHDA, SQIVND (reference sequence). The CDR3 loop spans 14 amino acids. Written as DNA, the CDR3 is TGTGCCAGTAGTCGGGACAGGGGAAATGAAAAACTGTTTTTT. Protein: CASSRDRGNEKLFF.

CDR3 protein: CASRQLAGGPGGELFF. The CDR3 nucleotides read TGTGCCAGCAGACAACTAGCGGGAGGGCCCGGCGGGGAGCTGTTTTTT. The chain is built from TRBV7-7 and TRBJ2-2; TRBD2 aligns across 13 bases. V trimming: 6 bases; J trimming: 7 bases; junction bases outside the gene matches: 8. This CDR3 has 16 residues. Germline V gene lookup returns CDR1 SSHAT and CDR2 FNYEAQ (reference sequence).

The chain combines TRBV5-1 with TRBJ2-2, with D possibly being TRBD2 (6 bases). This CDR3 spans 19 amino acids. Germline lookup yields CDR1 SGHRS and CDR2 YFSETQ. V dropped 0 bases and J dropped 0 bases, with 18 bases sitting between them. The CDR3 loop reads CASSLEGGRVRTNTGELFF. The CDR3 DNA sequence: TGCGCCAGCAGCTTGGAGGGAGGCCGGGTCCGAACGAACACCGGGGAGCTGTTTTTT.